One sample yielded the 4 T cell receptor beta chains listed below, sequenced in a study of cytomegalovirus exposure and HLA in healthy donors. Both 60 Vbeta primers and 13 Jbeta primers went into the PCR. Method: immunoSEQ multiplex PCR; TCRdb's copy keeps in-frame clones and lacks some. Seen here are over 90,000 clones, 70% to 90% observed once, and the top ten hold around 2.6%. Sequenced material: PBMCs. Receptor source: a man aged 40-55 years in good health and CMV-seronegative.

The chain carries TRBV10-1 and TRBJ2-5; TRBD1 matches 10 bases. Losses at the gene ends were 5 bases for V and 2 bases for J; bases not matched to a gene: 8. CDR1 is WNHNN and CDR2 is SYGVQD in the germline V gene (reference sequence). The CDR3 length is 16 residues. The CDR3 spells CASSTDRGRGQETQYF. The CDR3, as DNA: TGCGCCAGCAGTACAGACAGGGGGCGAGGACAAGAGACCCAGTACTTC.

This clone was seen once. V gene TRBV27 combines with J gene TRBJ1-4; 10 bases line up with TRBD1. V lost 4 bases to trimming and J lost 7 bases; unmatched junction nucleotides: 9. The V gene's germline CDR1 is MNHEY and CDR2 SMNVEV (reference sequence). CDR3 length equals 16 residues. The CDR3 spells CASSSFDRGRGEKLFF. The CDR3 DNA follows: TGTGCCAGCAGTTCCTTCGACAGGGGGCGAGGTGAAAAACTGTTTTTT.

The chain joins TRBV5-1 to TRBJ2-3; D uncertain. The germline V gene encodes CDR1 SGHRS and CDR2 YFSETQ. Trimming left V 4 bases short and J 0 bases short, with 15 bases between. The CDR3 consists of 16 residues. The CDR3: CASSPFEAPSTDTQYF. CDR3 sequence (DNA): TGCGCCAGCAGCCCTTTCGAAGCGCCTAGCACAGATACGCAGTATTTT.

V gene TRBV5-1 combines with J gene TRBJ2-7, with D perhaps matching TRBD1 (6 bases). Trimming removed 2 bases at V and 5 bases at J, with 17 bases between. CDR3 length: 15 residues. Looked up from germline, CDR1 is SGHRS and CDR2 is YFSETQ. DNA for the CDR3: TGCGCCAGCAGCTTTCAACCAGGGGAGCTGGACGAGCAGTACTTC. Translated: CASSFQPGELDEQYF.